These T cell receptor beta chains were read from a single sample in a study of blood T cells in healthy people across ages. From the 5' RACE reads, TCRdb called clonotypes with MiXCR, one entry per CDR3 protein. Here the sample spans 650,000 to 1,000,000 distinct CDR3 sequences, 46% being singletons. The material sequenced was blood. Receptors were obtained from a man older than 75 in good health. Both conserved end residues are part of each CDR3. D genes are given only for firm matches. Size is stated for part of the rows, as once, few or many counts, or as a class when the clone is expanded.

v_call: TRBV27
j_call: TRBJ2-1
d_call: TRBD2
clone_size: NA
cdr3_nt: TGTGCCAGCAGTTTCGGACTAGCTGGTATCGATGAGCAGGTCTTC
cdr3_aa: CASSFGLAGIDEQVF

v_call: TRBV5-1
j_call: TRBJ2-4
d_call: TRBD1
clone_size: NA
cdr3_nt: TGCGCCAGCAAGCCGGGACAGGGTAGGAACATTCAGTACTTC
cdr3_aa: CASKPGQGRNIQYF

v_call: TRBV28
j_call: TRBJ1-4
d_call: NA
clone_size: NA
cdr3_nt: TGTGCCAGCACTTCTGAGGGGGCAACTAATGAAAAACTGTTTTTT
cdr3_aa: CASTSEGATNEKLFF

v_call: TRBV28
j_call: TRBJ2-7
d_call: NA
clone_size: few
cdr3_nt: TGTGCCAGCAGTTTAATGGGGTTAGGGTCCTACGAGCAGTACTTC
cdr3_aa: CASSLMGLGSYEQYF

v_call: TRBV5-1
j_call: TRBJ2-1
d_call: NA
clone_size: NA
cdr3_nt: TGCGCCAGCAACTCGGGGGAGCCTTACAATGAGCAGTTCTTC
cdr3_aa: CASNSGEPYNEQFF

v_call: TRBV14
j_call: TRBJ2-6
d_call: NA
clone_size: NA
cdr3_nt: TGTGCCAGCAGCCAAGTGGTTATCGCAGGGTCTGGGGCCAACGTCCTGACTTTC
cdr3_aa: CASSQVVIAGSGANVLTF

v_call: TRBV4-3
j_call: TRBJ2-3
d_call: TRBD2
clone_size: NA
cdr3_nt: TGCGCCAGCAGCCAATCTCTCTTCGTAGGACTAGCGGGGACCACAGATACGCAGTATTTT
cdr3_aa: CASSQSLFVGLAGTTDTQYF

v_call: TRBV11-3
j_call: TRBJ2-5
d_call: NA
clone_size: NA
cdr3_nt: TGTGCCAGCAGCATAGGTGGTGCCGAAGGGAAGACCCAGTACTTC
cdr3_aa: CASSIGGAEGKTQYF

v_call: TRBV6-2/TRBV6-3
j_call: TRBJ1-5
d_call: TRBD1
clone_size: few
cdr3_nt: TGTGCCAGCAGTTACTCGATTAAGGACAGGGACAATAATAGCAATCAGCCCCAGCATTTT
cdr3_aa: CASSYSIKDRDNNSNQPQHF

v_call: TRBV10-3
j_call: TRBJ2-5
d_call: TRBD1
clone_size: few
cdr3_nt: TGTGCCATCAGTCCGACGGGACAGGGAAAGAAGACCCAGTACTTC
cdr3_aa: CAISPTGQGKKTQYF

v_call: TRBV12-3/TRBV12-4
j_call: TRBJ2-1
d_call: TRBD2
clone_size: NA
cdr3_nt: TGTGCCAGCACCCCTACTAGCGGGGGGGCCTATGAGCAGTTCTTC
cdr3_aa: CASTPTSGGAYEQFF

v_call: TRBV14
j_call: TRBJ2-7
d_call: TRBD2
clone_size: NA
cdr3_nt: TGTGCCAGCAGCCAATCGACTAGCGGGTACGTTATTAGCTCCTACAATGAGCAGTACTTC
cdr3_aa: CASSQSTSGYVISSYNEQYF

v_call: TRBV10-3
j_call: TRBJ2-5
d_call: TRBD2
clone_size: NA
cdr3_nt: TGTGCCATCAGTGCTAGCGGGAGCTTGAATGAGCAGTACTTC
cdr3_aa: CAISASGSLNEQYF

v_call: TRBV2
j_call: TRBJ2-1
d_call: NA
clone_size: many
cdr3_nt: TGTGCCAGCAGTCCGATAGGGACGAAAAGGAATGAGCAGTTCTTC
cdr3_aa: CASSPIGTKRNEQFF

v_call: TRBV12-3/TRBV12-4
j_call: TRBJ2-1
d_call: NA
clone_size: many
cdr3_nt: TGTGCCAGCAGTGGGGGGTTGGGAAGCTCCTACAATGAGCAGTTCTTC
cdr3_aa: CASSGGLGSSYNEQFF

v_call: TRBV15
j_call: TRBJ2-7
d_call: NA
clone_size: once
cdr3_nt: TGTGCCACCAACAGAGATAGGGCAACCTACGAGCAGTACTTC
cdr3_aa: CATNRDRATYEQYF

v_call: TRBV29-1
j_call: TRBJ1-4
d_call: NA
clone_size: many
cdr3_nt: TGCAGCGTTTTCTCCGGGACATTGGGGGAAAAACTGTTTTTT
cdr3_aa: CSVFSGTLGEKLFF

v_call: TRBV20-1
j_call: TRBJ2-1
d_call: NA
clone_size: NA
cdr3_nt: TGCAGTGGGAGGATCTACAATGAGCAGTTCTTC
cdr3_aa: CSGRIYNEQFF

v_call: TRBV28
j_call: TRBJ2-3
d_call: NA
clone_size: NA
cdr3_nt: TGTGCCAGCAAAGGGACGGGCACAGATACGCAGTATTTT
cdr3_aa: CASKGTGTDTQYF

v_call: TRBV28
j_call: TRBJ2-3
d_call: NA
clone_size: few
cdr3_nt: TGTGCCAGCAGTTTAGCGGCTTTCACAGATACGCAGTATTTT
cdr3_aa: CASSLAAFTDTQYF

v_call: TRBV27
j_call: TRBJ2-1
d_call: TRBD1
clone_size: NA
cdr3_nt: TGTGCCAGCAGCATGACAGGGAGTCGGGAGCAGTTCTTC
cdr3_aa: CASSMTGSREQFF

v_call: TRBV4-2
j_call: TRBJ1-5
d_call: NA
clone_size: NA
cdr3_nt: TGTGCCAGCAGCCCCTGGGGGGACAATCAGCCCCAGCATTTT
cdr3_aa: CASSPWGDNQPQHF

v_call: TRBV5-1
j_call: TRBJ1-1
d_call: NA
clone_size: NA
cdr3_nt: TGCGCCAGCAGCCCCACTGCAGGGCGGCAGGCTTTATCCGCTGAAGCTTTCTTT
cdr3_aa: CASSPTAGRQALSAEAFF

v_call: TRBV15
j_call: TRBJ2-7
d_call: NA
clone_size: NA
cdr3_nt: TGTGCCACCAGCAGAGATGTGGCGGCCTCCTACGAGCAGTACTTC
cdr3_aa: CATSRDVAASYEQYF

v_call: TRBV20-1
j_call: TRBJ2-7
d_call: TRBD2
clone_size: few
cdr3_nt: TGCAGTGCTAGACCTAGCGGGAGTGCGGGTGAGCAGTACTTC
cdr3_aa: CSARPSGSAGEQYF

v_call: TRBV20-1
j_call: TRBJ1-2
d_call: TRBD1
clone_size: NA
cdr3_nt: TGCAGTGCTAGAGGGGACAGAGTAAACTATGGCTACACCTTC
cdr3_aa: CSARGDRVNYGYTF

v_call: TRBV7-2
j_call: TRBJ2-7
d_call: NA
clone_size: few
cdr3_nt: TGTGCCAGCAGCTTGTGGGCCACCTCCTACAATGAGCAGTACTTC
cdr3_aa: CASSLWATSYNEQYF

v_call: TRBV11-3
j_call: TRBJ1-4
d_call: TRBD1
clone_size: few
cdr3_nt: TGTGCCAGCAGCCGAAGACAGGGCTTATCAACTAATGAAAAACTGTTTTTT
cdr3_aa: CASSRRQGLSTNEKLFF

v_call: TRBV12-3/TRBV12-4
j_call: TRBJ2-5
d_call: TRBD2
clone_size: few
cdr3_nt: TGTGCCAGCAGTTTAGATTTAGCGGGAGGGCAAGAGACCCAGTACTTC
cdr3_aa: CASSLDLAGGQETQYF

v_call: TRBV10-3
j_call: TRBJ2-7
d_call: NA
clone_size: NA
cdr3_nt: TGTGCCATCAGTGAGGGACTTGGACTAACCTACGAGCAGTACTTC
cdr3_aa: CAISEGLGLTYEQYF

v_call: TRBV20-1
j_call: TRBJ2-7
d_call: NA
clone_size: many
cdr3_nt: TGCAGTGCTATTCGCGGCTCCTACGAGCAGTACTTC
cdr3_aa: CSAIRGSYEQYF

v_call: TRBV5-1
j_call: TRBJ2-3
d_call: NA
clone_size: NA
cdr3_nt: TGCGCCAGCAGCGACTCAGCATTGGTAGATGCGCAGTATTTT
cdr3_aa: CASSDSALVDAQYF

v_call: TRBV20-1
j_call: TRBJ1-4
d_call: NA
clone_size: few
cdr3_nt: TGCAGTGCTAGGATTCAGGGTGGGGAAAAACTGTTTTTT
cdr3_aa: CSARIQGGEKLFF

v_call: TRBV10-3
j_call: TRBJ1-5
d_call: NA
clone_size: NA
cdr3_nt: TGTGCCACCAGCGGACAGAATCAGCCCCAGCATTTT
cdr3_aa: CATSGQNQPQHF

v_call: TRBV6-1
j_call: TRBJ2-4
d_call: TRBD1
clone_size: NA
cdr3_nt: TGTGCCAGCACTCGACAGGGTATTGGGGATAATGGGCAGTACTTC
cdr3_aa: CASTRQGIGDNGQYF

v_call: TRBV7-9
j_call: TRBJ2-3
d_call: NA
clone_size: NA
cdr3_nt: TGTGCCAGCAGCACGACAGCTGGGGGAGATACGCAGTATTTT
cdr3_aa: CASSTTAGGDTQYF

v_call: TRBV30
j_call: TRBJ2-7
d_call: NA
clone_size: NA
cdr3_nt: TGTGCTTTCGGAATGAGGGAGCAGTACTTC
cdr3_aa: CAFGMREQYF

v_call: TRBV5-1
j_call: TRBJ2-7
d_call: NA
clone_size: many
cdr3_nt: TGCGCCAGCAGCTTGCGAGGGGACCACGAGCAGTACTTC
cdr3_aa: CASSLRGDHEQYF

v_call: TRBV9
j_call: TRBJ2-4
d_call: TRBD2
clone_size: few
cdr3_nt: TGTGCCAGCAGCGGAAGGACTAGCGGGAGTTTTCAGTACTTC
cdr3_aa: CASSGRTSGSFQYF

v_call: TRBV6-2/TRBV6-3
j_call: TRBJ1-4
d_call: NA
clone_size: NA
cdr3_nt: TGTGCCAGCAGAACAAGGGTTTTCCACGAAAAACTGTTTTTT
cdr3_aa: CASRTRVFHEKLFF

v_call: TRBV7-9
j_call: TRBJ2-3
d_call: NA
clone_size: few
cdr3_nt: TGTGCCAGCAGCTTAGCGAGCGGAGAGAGCACAGATACGCAGTATTTT
cdr3_aa: CASSLASGESTDTQYF

v_call: TRBV29-1
j_call: TRBJ1-2
d_call: NA
clone_size: NA
cdr3_nt: TGCAGCGTTGAAGAAGGGGTCTATGGCTACACCTTC
cdr3_aa: CSVEEGVYGYTF

v_call: TRBV4-1
j_call: TRBJ2-2
d_call: TRBD2
clone_size: NA
cdr3_nt: TGCGCCAGCAGCCAAGACGGGTTGCGGGGGACTAGCGGGAGCACCGGGGAGCTGTTTTTT
cdr3_aa: CASSQDGLRGTSGSTGELFF

v_call: TRBV27
j_call: TRBJ1-2
d_call: NA
clone_size: NA
cdr3_nt: TGTGCCAGCCAGCCACTTGGGGACTATGGCTACACCTTC
cdr3_aa: CASQPLGDYGYTF